These T cell receptor beta chains were read from a single sample in a study of blood T cell repertoires in COVID-19. Method: immunoSEQ multiplex PCR; TCRdb's copy keeps in-frame clones and lacks some. The sample records 75,000 or so clones, around four fifths being singletons. What was sequenced was peripheral blood. Receptors were obtained from an elderly woman with acute or convalescent COVID-19. Each CDR3 is given with its conserved first and last residue. D genes are given only for firm matches.

TRBJ2-7 17 NA TRBV19 CASSIPLSGASVVEQYF
TRBJ1-5 13 NA TRBV5-5 CASSPRSAQPQHF
TRBJ1-1 16 TRBD1 TRBV11-1 CASSSDRARGNTEAFF
TRBJ2-1 16 TRBD2 TRBV5-4 CASSLAGLAGENEQFF
TRBJ1-1 14 NA TRBV4-1 CASSRQFMNTEAFF
TRBJ2-3 16 NA TRBV19 CASSTRTSPRTDTQYF
TRBJ2-3 17 TRBD2 TRBV7-6 CASSVLSGRAGTDTQYF
TRBJ2-5 13 NA TRBV15 CATSRGGRETQYF
TRBJ1-5 13 NA TRBV27 CASSLSGNQPQHF
TRBJ2-5 13 NA TRBV11-3 CASREGAGETQYF
TRBJ2-1 13 TRBD2 TRBV30 CAWSSGGYNEQFF
TRBJ2-1 15 TRBD1 TRBV27 CASSPRDRGYNEQFF
TRBJ1-2 15 NA TRBV6-1 CASSEGPIVSGGYTF
TRBJ2-2 12 TRBD2 TRBV3-1/TRBV3-2 CAIAGVTGELFF
TRBJ1-2 15 NA TRBV30 CAWSVIPGEDYGYTF
TRBJ2-1 15 TRBD1 TRBV2 CASSSRDRVRNEQFF
TRBJ2-1 14 NA TRBV6-5 CASKGLSRGAEQFF